This T cell receptor (beta chain) was captured by sequencing in a study of PD-L1 blockade in urothelial cancer. For the study at large: Between 0 and 3 prior chemotherapy regimens had been given to patients.

This CDR3 is built from 17 residues. Germline-derived CDR1 and CDR2 are KGHSH and LQKENI. Trimming removed 1 base from V and 1 base from J; junction bases left unmatched: 3. The repertoire was sequenced with immunoSEQ multiplex PCR; TCRdb's copy has only in-frame clones and lacks some. The repertoire consists of about 70,000 clones, with 85% to 90% occurring once and the leading ten covering more than 3.5%. Time point indicated: pretreatment peripheral blood. This clonotype was sampled from an older man with urothelial cancer. Sequenced material: PBMCs, taken around atezolizumab (anti-PD-L1) treatment. The chain uses TRBV18 and TRBJ2-3; 12 bases line up with TRBD2. The DNA of the CDR3 is TGTGCCAGCTCACCACTTAGGACTAGCGGGGGCACAGATACGCAGTATTTT. Its protein product is CASSPLRTSGGTDTQYF. Filled out from reference TRBV18 and TRBJ2-3, the complete variable domain reads NAGVMQNPRHLVRRRGQEARLRCSPMKGHSHVYWYRQLPEEGLKFMVYLQKENIIDESGMPKERFSAEFPKEGPSILRIQQVVRGDSAAYFCASSPLRTSGGTDTQYFGPGTRLTVL.